This TCR beta chain was captured in a study of OX40 agonist ivuxolimab in advanced cancers. Findings and caveats of the study: CD4+ and CD8+ blood T cells expanded clonally by week 6 at 0.1 to 3.0 mg/kg. Clonal expansion in partial responders at 0.1-3.0 mg/kg ranked among the lowest. Expanded clones were, on average, more numerous in CD8+ T cells than in CD4+.

The ends were cut back, 10 bases at V and 5 bases at J, with 14 bases in the middle. Germline assignment: CDR1 MDHEN and CDR2 SYDVKM. The CDR3 length is 12 residues. About this clone: The target antigen is unknown.

Sequencing was performed with immunoSEQ multiplex PCR; in TCRdb, only in-frame clones are kept and a portion is missing. The sample holds some 97,000 clones, 80% to 95% seen once. The sequences come from CD4+ or CD8+ T cells sorted from blood, collected in a trial of the OX40 agonist ivuxolimab. This sequence joins TRBV28 and TRBJ2-5, with D possibly being TRBD1 (5 bases). The TCR was taken from an adult with an advanced solid tumor such as melanoma, head and neck, liver or kidney cancer. The CDR3 DNA sequence: TGTGCCACCACAGACAGTTACGAGACCCAGTACTTC. It is translated as CATTDSYETQYF.